The TCR beta chain under discussion was sequenced for a study of monozygotic twins with inflammatory bowel disease. Findings and limits, study-wide: The data did not back a single strong IBD-associated clonotype or signal. Reduced clonotype sharing with other individuals was observed in IBD patients relative to healthy twins, especially with disease activity.

Each UMI harboured a 6-nucleotide sample barcode and was appended via template switching. Two nested PCRs, roughly 16 and 10 cycles, amplified TCRalpha and TCRbeta cDNA. TCRdb reanalyzed the 5' RACE reads and collapses them to one entry per CDR3 protein, without DNA. Here the sample table reports about 170,000 distinct CDR3 sequences. As concerns this clonotype: Its specificity is unknown.

The sample was blood. The sequence was obtained from a human donor with ulcerative colitis or Crohn's disease, or a healthy co-twin of an affected twin (not recorded which).

The chain's CDR3 is CSARDPRDRVYEQFF. The chain recombines TRBV20-1 with TRBJ2-1; the TCRdb D gene call, TRBD1, has no DNA to confirm it. The germline V gene has CDR1 DFQATT and CDR2 SNEGSKA (reference sequence). CDR3 length: 15 residues.